This T cell receptor beta chain was profiled in a study of Graves' ophthalmopathy and Graves' hyperthyroidism (dated by TCRdb to the late 2010s). Background for the entire study: A patient counted as having stable hyperthyroidism if there was no progression to ophthalmopathy within 18 months of follow-up. The study used TCR beta repertoire signatures to distinguish Graves' ophthalmopathy from Graves' hyperthyroidism and to predict progression to ophthalmopathy. In total, 135 blood samples were TCR-sequenced: approximately 42 ophthalmopathy, some 80 hyperthyroidism and roughly 17 hyperthyroidism-to-ophthalmopathy patients. A discovery set of 90 to 100 patients (approximately 45 ophthalmopathy, 55 to 65 stable hyperthyroidism) was enrolled to explore V-J signatures distinguishing ophthalmopathy from hyperthyroidism. An independent validation cohort comprised around 19 hyperthyroidism patients and over 15 patients who later progressed from hyperthyroidism to ophthalmopathy. T-cell repertoires of thyroid tissue and blood were compared in over five hyperthyroidism patients. Following sampling, methimazole starting at 30 mg daily was administered to hyperthyroidism patients, and high-dose intravenous methylprednisolone was administered to ophthalmopathy patients.

TCR beta CDR3 regions were amplified from RNA transcripts for repertoire sequencing. The first round of RT-PCR was done with HTBI primers and the Qiagen OneStep RT-PCR kit, and was followed by a second round of multiplex PCR, then size selection and purification. Libraries were sequenced paired-end with 100 bp reads on an Illumina HiSeq2000. In the original analysis: SOAPnuke was used to process the reads, throwing out any read that had adapters, had uncalled bases, had a mean Phred below 15, or lacked an exact constant-primer or identifier match. COPE v1.2.5 was used to merge high-quality paired reads. Clonotypes were defined as unique nucleotide sequences and were aligned to IMGT TRB V, D and J references using MiTCR v1.1. Analysis was restricted to V-J combinations with a frequency above 0.0001, which covered roughly 99% of repertoires. For each V-J combination, a TCR clonal expansion and chaos score was defined as the ratio of F50 clonal expansion to chaos observed in the TCRdist matrix. Welch's t-statistics and random forest were used to reduce features to about 14 V-J combinations, which were fed into a naive Bayes classifier. Thyroid-blood repertoire similarity was quantified with the Morisita-Horn index. TCRdb itself trimmed the public reads at Q25 with fastp, ran MiXCR and retained productive beta chains. Here each entry gathers all rows of one CDR3 protein and keeps the most common genes and DNA. The V and J calls here are based on TCRdb, not the publication. For this sample there are 560,000 or so distinct CDR3 sequences; 39% appear just once. Around 4% of the sample rests with the top ten.

Relative to germline, V is missing 6 bases and J is missing 7 bases, with 9 bases of the junction outside any gene match. From the germline V gene, CDR1 is SGHTA and CDR2 is FQGNSA. The CDR3, cysteine through phenylalanine, is 14 amino acids long. Left in the record is the CDR3 DNA by itself, 42 bases read in frame from the first base. About this clonotype itself: Its antigen target is currently unknown. Per-base quality was not reported, and no clone a single base away is much larger than it.

General study outcomes and caveats: Among expanded thyroid clonotypes with frequency above 0.001, most also showed up in blood, which suggests that blood repertoires may reflect the thyroid immune response. In cross-validation, the 13-signature model distinguished ophthalmopathy from stable hyperthyroidism with approximately 88% sensitivity and around 82% specificity, and in the test set the corresponding values were roughly 80% and 75%. In validation, the model predicted ophthalmopathy progression with about 70% sensitivity and roughly 78% specificity; some 13 predicted patients were CT-confirmed with GO in a median of 6.5 months. Sample size was not predetermined statistically, and investigators were not blinded to group allocation.

Hyperthyroidism patients were newly diagnosed, with disease duration under 2 months, and aged 18 to 65 years. Patients were excluded if they had other autoimmune diseases, uncontrolled infections, pregnancy or lactation. Diagnosis relied on clinical symptoms, serum thyroxine, TRAb, thyroid ultrasound and orbital computed tomography. Trizol reagent was used to extract the total RNA, and its quality was then checked on an Agilent 2100 Bioanalyzer. The chain is assembled from TRBV7-2 and TRBJ1-2, with TRBD1 matching 9 junction bases. The clonotype was recovered from an adult man with Graves' hyperthyroidism. Material for sequencing was peripheral blood or thyroid tissue (not recorded which). The CDR3 region has the sequence CASSLTGGASGYTF. The DNA sequence follows: TGTGCCAGCAGTCTTACAGGGGGCGCGAGTGGCTACACCTTC.